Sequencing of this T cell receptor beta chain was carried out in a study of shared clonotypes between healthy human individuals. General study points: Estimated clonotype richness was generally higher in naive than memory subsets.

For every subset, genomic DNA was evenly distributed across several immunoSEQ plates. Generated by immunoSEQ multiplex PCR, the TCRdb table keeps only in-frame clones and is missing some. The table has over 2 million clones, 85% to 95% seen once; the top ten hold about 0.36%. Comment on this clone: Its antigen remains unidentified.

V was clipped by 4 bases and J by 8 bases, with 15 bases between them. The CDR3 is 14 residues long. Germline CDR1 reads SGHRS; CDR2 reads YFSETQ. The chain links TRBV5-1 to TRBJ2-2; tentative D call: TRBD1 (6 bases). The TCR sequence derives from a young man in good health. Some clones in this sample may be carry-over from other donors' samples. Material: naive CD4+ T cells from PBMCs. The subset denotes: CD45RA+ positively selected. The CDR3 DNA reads TGCGCCAGCAGCGACAGGACTGGGGAGGGGGAGCTGTTTTTT. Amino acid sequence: CASSDRTGEGELFF.